This TCR beta chain came from a study of T cell repertoires in aging, cancer and after chemotherapy. Peripheral blood genomic DNA, not sorted cells or RNA, was the template. This clonotype counts as medium-sized. TRB rearrangements spanning V, D and J were amplified using mixed TRB-A/B primers. TCRdb redid the calling of the multiplex PCR reads with MiXCR, one entry per CDR3 protein. The sample records over 9,000 distinct CDR3 sequences, about 24% being singletons. V lost 0 bases to trimming and J lost 7 bases, with 16 bases between them. This CDR3 has 15 residues. CDR1 is GTSNPN and CDR2 is SVGIG in the germline V gene (reference sequence).

The source material was blood. V gene TRBV30 combines with J gene TRBJ2-1; D gene uncertain. The clonotype was recovered from a human donor in good health. The CDR3 nucleotides read TGTGCCTGGAGTGTAGACTCGAACTATGGGAATGAGCAGTTCTTC. Translating it yields CAWSVDSNYGNEQFF.